This TCR beta chain originates from a study of CD8+CD57+ T cells in acquired aplastic anemia. Genomic DNA constituted the template upon which TCR beta VDJ and CDR3 profiling was performed. TCRdb re-derived calls from the reads in MiXCR, one entry per CDR3 protein. The table includes 190,000 or so distinct CDR3 sequences, roughly 50% detected once. Patients selected for sequencing had displayed CD8+CD57+ cell expansion by flow cytometry. Patients, without exception, had severe acquired aplastic anemia. The CDR3 length is 12 residues. Germline loops: CDR1 MDHEN, CDR2 SYDVKM. Regarding this clonotype: One end of the junction does not line up with germline, which may come from a read error.

This TCR came from a human donor with aplastic anemia. Material: sorted CD4+, CD8+, or CD8+CD57+ T cells (not recorded which) from PBMCs. The V gene is TRBV28, the J gene TRBJ1-2; D call uncertain. CDR3 amino acids: CASSFANYGFTF. The CDR3 DNA reads TGTGCCAGCAGTTTCGCTAACTATGGCTTCACCTTC.